This passage covers 8 T cell receptor beta chains from one sample sequenced in a study of glioma-infiltrating T cells. Using RNA template, CDR3s of TCR alpha and beta were amplified with iRepertoire arm-PCR. MiXCR, applied by TCRdb to the multiplex PCR reads, yields one record per CDR3 protein. Among 3,000 to 4,000 distinct CDR3 sequences, around a sixth were seen once, and the ten largest hold about 50%. Source material: glioma tissue, nonneoplastic brain tissue, or PBMCs (not recorded which). The source is a human donor with low-grade glioma or glioblastoma, undergoing nonglioma brain surgery, or in good health (not recorded which).

About this clonotype: It may be a read error: a sequence one base away is much more abundant. Because the CDR3 is missing its conserved closing phenylalanine or tryptophan, this is likely a read error. This chain links TRBV20-1 with TRBJ1-2, with TRBD1 matching 8 bases. V trimming: 6 bases; J trimming: 8 bases; junction bases outside the gene matches: 8. Germline CDR1 is DFQATT and CDR2 is SNEGSKA (reference sequence). CDR3 size: 12 residues. The CDR3 bases are TGCAGTGCAACCAGGGGGCTGGGCGGCTACACCTCC. It specifies CSATRGLGGYTS.

This clonotype is deemed medium-sized. The V call is TRBV20-1, the J call TRBJ1-5; no clear D. In germline, CDR1 is DFQATT, CDR2 SNEGSKA (reference sequence). The length of the CDR3 is 16 residues. V lost 0 bases to trimming and J lost 5 bases, with 17 bases between them. This CDR3 is CSARDLVEGADQPQHF. For the CDR3, the DNA is TGCAGTGCTAGAGATCTCGTAGAGGGCGCGGATCAGCCCCAGCATTTT.

This clonotype rates as large. The chain is built from TRBV28 and TRBJ2-3; the match to TRBD2 covers 12 bases. J gave up 9 bases and V 6 bases, and 10 bases lay outside the gene matches. The CDR3 extends over 15 amino acids. Per germline, CDR1 MDHEN and CDR2 SYDVKM. The CDR3 nucleotides are TGTGCCAGCAGCATCGGACTAGCGGGGCGATCGACGCAGTATTTT. Translation gives CASSIGLAGRSTQYF.

This clonotype is judged large. The gene calls are TRBV6-1 and TRBJ2-3, with 7 bases identical to TRBD2. Looked up from germline, CDR1 is MNHNS and CDR2 is SASEGT. CDR3 length: 16 amino acids. J was trimmed by 2 bases and V by 5 bases; bases with no gene match: 10. CDR3 bases: TGTGCCAGCAGTCTCCCAAGCAGCGGGGACACAGATACGCAGTATTTT. Translation gives CASSLPSSGDTDTQYF.

This clonotype is classed as large (0.1 to 1%). V and J are TRBV28 and TRBJ2-1; D is tentatively TRBD1 or TRBD2 (6 bases each). The CDR3 is 14 residues long. Per germline, CDR1 MDHEN and CDR2 SYDVKM. The V end was cut by 3 bases, the J end by 7 bases, with 13 bases between. The CDR3 loop reads CASSFGGHGNEQFF. The DNA of the CDR3 is TGTGCCAGCAGTTTTGGGGGGCATGGGAATGAGCAGTTCTTC.

Concerning this clonotype itself: A much larger clone lies a single base off, so this may be a read error. J is TRBJ1-3 and V is TRBV2; D remains unclear. CDR1 SNHLY and CDR2 FYNNEI come from the germline V gene. The CDR3 runs to 16 residues. The CDR3 DNA is TGTGCCAGCGGTGAACTACAGAGCATCTCTGGAAACACCATATATTTT. It encodes CASGELQSISGNTIYF.

By frequency in the sample, this clonotype is medium-sized. This chain connects TRBV7-8 to TRBJ1-5; D may be TRBD1 (6 bases). V was cut by 5 bases and J by 9 bases, with 17 bases left in between. CDR1 SGHVS and CDR2 FQNEAQ come from the germline V gene. The CDR3 spans 14 residues. CDR3 sequence (DNA): TGTGCCAGCAGCCTAATGACAGGCCGAGCGCCCCAGCATTTT. Translation: CASSLMTGRAPQHF.

This clonotype was observed at least ten times. The chain couples TRBV7-9 to TRBJ1-1; D unresolved. Per the germline V gene, CDR1 is SEHNR and CDR2 is FQNEAQ (reference sequence). This CDR3 comprises 12 residues. The V end was cut by 5 bases, the J end by 4 bases, with 8 bases between. CDR3 nucleotide sequence: TGTGCCAGCAGCCCCCCGCGCACTGAAGCTTTCTTT. Translation gives CASSPPRTEAFF.